This T cell receptor beta chain was identified in a study of CD8+ T cells in alopecia areata. The study, taken as a whole, reports: Tofacitinib produced a significant decrease in scalp clonality and in expanded CD8+ clones among the top 100.

V shed 0 bases and J shed 7 bases, with 13 bases lying between them. The germline gives CDR1 LGHNA, CDR2 YSLEER. This CDR3 comprises 15 residues. As to treatment: oral pan-JAK inhibitor, 5-10 mg twice daily. Extraction and reverse transcription of RNA yielded cDNA as the sequencing template. Using immunoSEQ multiplex PCR, the repertoire was profiled, and TCRdb retains in-frame clones only, with some absent. This sample yields over 120,000 clones, of which nearly 55% are seen a single time; 15% belongs to the top ten. Notes on this clone: No antigen is known for it.

The chain uses TRBV4-3 and TRBJ2-1, with D possibly TRBD1 on 5 matching bases. The sequence was obtained from a human donor with alopecia areata. The source material was CD8+ T cells sorted from blood, sampled at week 4, from a patient treated with tofacitinib. CDR3 residues: CASSQDGQGWNEQFF. In DNA, the CDR3 is TGCGCCAGCAGCCAAGATGGCCAGGGTTGGAATGAGCAGTTCTTC.